This T cell receptor beta chain was identified in a study of blood T cell repertoires in COVID-19. At the level of the study: Nucleic acid was either cDNA or gDNA, and it came from T cells, B-cell-depleted T cells, or PBMCs.

Produced via immunoSEQ multiplex PCR; TCRdb's table is partial and in-frame only. The table shows under 45,000 clones, with 86% occurring only once. V shed 3 bases and J 8 bases; nucleotides not matched to a gene: 17. The CDR3 consists of 19 residues. Germline CDR1 KGHSH, CDR2 LQKENI. The sequenced material came from peripheral blood. This receptor was taken from a man in his 60s with active COVID-19. The chain couples TRBV18 to TRBJ2-1; 12 nucleotides align to TRBD2. The CDR3: CASSPDRVRLAGDSYEQFF. CDR3 in DNA: TGTGCCAGCTCACCCGACAGGGTTCGACTAGCGGGAGATAGCTATGAGCAGTTCTTC.